This TCR beta chain was sequenced during a study of T-cell reconstitution after alpha-beta-depleted transplantation in children. The CDR3 extends over 13 amino acids. From germline, CDR1 is KGHSH and CDR2 LQKENI. The V end lost 3 bases, the J end lost 3 bases, and 9 bases lay between the germline ends. This sample's TCRbeta library carried unique molecular identifier barcodes. MiXCR was run by TCRdb on the PCR reads, yielding one entry per CDR3 protein. The sample shows approximately 400,000 distinct CDR3 sequences, 11% of them seen only once. The sample consisted of PBMCs from the stem cell graft donor, taken from the stem cell graft. The receptor's source is a human donor who donated a stem cell graft to a child with acute myeloid leukemia. J is TRBJ2-7 and V is TRBV18; D unresolved. The CDR3, as DNA: TGTGCCAGCTCACCTGCCAGTGGCTACGAGCAGTACTTC. It is translated as CASSPASGYEQYF.